The rows below give T cell receptor beta chains drawn from one sample of a study of cytomegalovirus exposure and HLA in healthy donors. TCRdb's table, derived via immunoSEQ multiplex PCR, lists solely in-frame clones and lacks some. This table holds approximately 140,000 clones, more than 75% found once. The sequenced sample was PBMCs. The receptors shown here come from a male donor in good health and CMV-seronegative. CDR3s include the opening cysteine and the closing phenylalanine or tryptophan. A D gene is named only where the DNA matches it firmly. The size entry is marked missing in some rows and otherwise reads once, few, many or a size class.

size,J,D,V,DNA,CDR3
NA,TRBJ2-5,NA,TRBV29-1,TGCAGCGTTCCCTCCCCAGGCCAAGAGACCCAGTACTTC,CSVPSPGQETQYF
once,TRBJ1-2,TRBD1,TRBV6-5,TGTGCCAGCAGTTACCTACAGGGGCGGGAAGGCTACACCTTC,CASSYLQGREGYTF
NA,TRBJ2-4,TRBD1,TRBV6-1,TGTGCCAGCAGGGCCCCCGGGACAGATCTAAACATTCAGTACTTC,CASRAPGTDLNIQYF
few,TRBJ1-5,NA,TRBV28,TGTGCCAGCACCTTCGGGGGACAGCCCCAGCATTTT,CASTFGGQPQHF
NA,TRBJ2-5,NA,TRBV5-6,TGTGCCAGCAGCTCTGGACAGAATCGGGAGACCCAGTACTTC,CASSSGQNRETQYF
NA,TRBJ1-5,TRBD1,TRBV30,TGTGCCTGGAGAAAGGGACAGAGCAATCAGCCCCAGCATTTT,CAWRKGQSNQPQHF
once,TRBJ2-1,TRBD2,TRBV9,TGTGCCAGCAGCTTGGGACTAGCGGGCGAACTTAATGAGCAGTTCTTC,CASSLGLAGELNEQFF
NA,TRBJ2-4,TRBD1,TRBV19,TGTGCCAGTAGCGAGGGACAGCCCTTGGAAAACATTCAGTACTTC,CASSEGQPLENIQYF
few,TRBJ1-1,NA,TRBV7-6,TGTGCCAGCAGCCTTGGGGCCCTGAACACTGAAGCTTTCTTT,CASSLGALNTEAFF
NA,TRBJ1-2,NA,TRBV28,TGTGCCAGCAGTTTGTCACAGGTTCTACAGTATGGCTACACCTTC,CASSLSQVLQYGYTF
NA,TRBJ1-5,NA,TRBV4-2,TGTGCCAGCAGCCAAGAAGGGAGCGGGAGGTTCAATCAGCCCCAGCATTTT,CASSQEGSGRFNQPQHF
NA,TRBJ2-7,NA,TRBV6-5,TGTGCCAGCAGAAGCCGACTTGTCGACGAGCAGTACTTC,CASRSRLVDEQYF
NA,TRBJ2-3,NA,TRBV9,TGTGCCAGCAGCGTAGGGGTAGCTAGCGTTCGGGTGAGCACAGATACGCAGTATTTT,CASSVGVASVRVSTDTQYF
once,TRBJ1-1,NA,TRBV5-6,TGTGCCAGCAGCTTCTCGGGAGGACCTGAAGCTTTCTTT,CASSFSGGPEAFF
NA,TRBJ2-7,NA,TRBV7-2,TGTGCCAGCAGCTTAGGGGGCGATTACGAGCAGTACTTC,CASSLGGDYEQYF
NA,TRBJ2-7,NA,TRBV7-2,TGTGCCAGCAGCTTAGCTTCGACTAGTACATTGTACGAGCAGTACTTC,CASSLASTSTLYEQYF
NA,TRBJ2-1,TRBD1,TRBV5-1,TGCGCCAGCAGCTTCGAGACAGGGTCTTACAATGAGCAGTTCTTC,CASSFETGSYNEQFF
NA,TRBJ1-2,NA,TRBV9,TGTGCCAGCAGCGTAGAAGCCGATCGAGGCTACACCTTC,CASSVEADRGYTF
NA,TRBJ2-7,TRBD1,TRBV4-1,TGCGCCAGCAGCCAAGACAGCTTAGGACAGGGGAGGACGTACGAGCAGTACTTC,CASSQDSLGQGRTYEQYF
NA,TRBJ1-6,TRBD1,TRBV30,TGTGCCTGGAGTGGGGGACAGTATAATTCACCCCTCCACTTT,CAWSGGQYNSPLHF
NA,TRBJ1-2,NA,TRBV2,TGTGCCAGCAGTGAAGTGGAAACGGGGGGCTACACCTTC,CASSEVETGGYTF
few,TRBJ2-5,NA,TRBV7-9,TGTGCCACCGACGACTCTGGGGAGACCCAGTACTTC,CATDDSGETQYF
few,TRBJ2-1,TRBD1,TRBV2,TGTGCCAGCAGAGAACAGGGGTATACGGGTGAGCAGTTCTTC,CASREQGYTGEQFF
NA,TRBJ2-7,NA,TRBV6-1,TGTGCCAGCAGCAGCCGACGGGGGTCCTACGAGCAGTACTTC,CASSSRRGSYEQYF
NA,TRBJ1-2,NA,TRBV10-3,TGTGCCATCAGCGGGGAATATGGCTACACCTTC,CAISGEYGYTF
NA,TRBJ2-1,TRBD2,TRBV6-1,TGTGCCAGCAGAGCCTTAGCGGGGGCCTACAATGAGCAGTTCTTC,CASRALAGAYNEQFF
NA,TRBJ2-7,NA,TRBV9,TGTGCCAGCAGCGTAGGAGGGGGGGACGGCTCCTACGAGCAGTACTTC,CASSVGGGDGSYEQYF
once,TRBJ1-6,TRBD1,TRBV19,TGTGCCAGTAGTCCCCATGCAAGCCGGGACAGGGATAATTCACCCCTCCACTTT,CASSPHASRDRDNSPLHF
NA,TRBJ2-7,NA,TRBV6-1,TGTGCCAGCGGCCCCGGGTCCGTTGAGCAGTACTTC,CASGPGSVEQYF
NA,TRBJ1-2,TRBD1,TRBV30,TGTGCCTGGAGGACACAGGGGGGCCGGGTTTGGGGCTACACCTTC,CAWRTQGGRVWGYTF
NA,TRBJ2-3,TRBD2,TRBV27,TGTGCCAGCAGTTTCGGACTAGTAGATACGCAGTATTTT,CASSFGLVDTQYF
NA,TRBJ2-7,NA,TRBV30,TGTGCCTGGAGTGTTTCTGACTCCGGCTACGAGCAGTACTTC,CAWSVSDSGYEQYF
NA,TRBJ2-1,NA,TRBV11-2,TGTGCCAGCAGGTTCTCTAGAAGCTCCTACAATGAGCAGTTCTTC,CASRFSRSSYNEQFF
NA,TRBJ1-2,NA,TRBV14,TGTGCCAGCAGCCAAGTTGTTCAGGACTACTATGGCTACACCTTC,CASSQVVQDYYGYTF
NA,TRBJ2-7,NA,TRBV7-2,TGTGCCAGCAGCTTCGGGACTCTCGGATACGAGCAGTACTTC,CASSFGTLGYEQYF
few,TRBJ1-2,NA,TRBV7-2,TGTGCCAGCAGCGCTCAGGTTCTTGCTAACTATGGCTACACCTTC,CASSAQVLANYGYTF
NA,TRBJ1-2,TRBD1,TRBV7-2,TGTGCCAGCAGCTTATGGGGGACAGAATATGGCTACACCTTC,CASSLWGTEYGYTF
NA,TRBJ2-5,TRBD2,TRBV7-8,TGTGCCAGCAGCTTACTGCTAGCGGGGACTGAGGAGACCCAGTACTTC,CASSLLLAGTEETQYF
NA,TRBJ2-5,NA,TRBV15,TGTGCCACCAGCAGAGATACAGTACAAGAGACCCAGTACTTC,CATSRDTVQETQYF
once,TRBJ2-3,NA,TRBV14,TGTGCCAGCAGCCAAGATCGGCGGGACTTTCATTATTTT,CASSQDRRDFHYF
NA,TRBJ1-2,TRBD1,TRBV11-2,TGTGCCAGCAGCCTCACCCGGGACAGGGCTTATGGCTACACCTTC,CASSLTRDRAYGYTF